The rows below give T cell receptor beta chains drawn from one sample of a study of siplizumab effects on memory and regulatory T cells. Generated by immunoSEQ multiplex PCR, the TCRdb table keeps only in-frame clones and is missing some. The table shows around 100,000 clones, with over 90% occurring only once. Sample: non-Treg CD4+ T cells sorted from blood. These receptors came from a human donor in good health. CDR3s include the opening cysteine and the closing phenylalanine or tryptophan. The D gene is left open where the match is weak. Only some rows state a clone size, as once, few, many or a class for expanded clones.

v_gene	abundance	j_gene	d_gene	CDR3aa	CDR3nt
TRBV21-1	NA	TRBJ2-2	NA	CASSTWTGYTGELFF	TGTGCCAGCAGCACCTGGACAGGGTACACCGGGGAGCTGTTTTTT
TRBV5-1	NA	TRBJ1-2	NA	CASSPGGSDNYGYTF	TGCGCCAGTTCCCCGGGGGGGAGCGATAACTATGGCTACACCTTC
TRBV19	NA	TRBJ2-7	TRBD1	CASSWTGDFYEQYF	TGTGCCAGTAGTTGGACAGGGGATTTCTACGAGCAGTACTTC
TRBV7-3	once	TRBJ2-2	TRBD2	CASSSRASSGSPYSAGELFF	TGTGCCAGCAGCTCGCGCGCGTCTAGCGGGAGCCCTTACTCTGCCGGGGAGCTGTTTTTT
TRBV7-9	NA	TRBJ2-7	TRBD1	CASSSQPGTGSSEQYF	TGTGCCAGCAGCTCTCAACCCGGGACAGGGTCGTCCGAGCAGTACTTC
TRBV5-1	NA	TRBJ1-2	NA	CASSLDGGSGGYTF	TGCGCCAGCAGCTTGGACGGAGGGTCGGGTGGCTACACCTTC
TRBV5-1	NA	TRBJ2-6	NA	CASSFNSGANVLTF	TGCGCCAGCAGCTTCAACTCTGGGGCCAACGTCCTGACTTTC
TRBV6-1	NA	TRBJ2-5	TRBD1	CASSAHKGQGRGETQYF	TGTGCCAGCAGTGCCCACAAGGGACAGGGGAGGGGAGAGACCCAGTACTTC
TRBV19	NA	TRBJ2-2	NA	CASSGQGDTGELFF	TGTGCCAGTAGTGGGCAGGGAGACACCGGGGAGCTGTTTTTT
TRBV19	NA	TRBJ2-1	NA	CASSIVTGRYNEQFF	TGTGCCAGTAGTATAGTGACAGGGAGGTACAATGAGCAGTTCTTC
TRBV4-2	once	TRBJ1-4	NA	CASSPDIKGGEKLFF	TGTGCCAGCAGCCCGGACATAAAAGGGGGTGAAAAACTGTTTTTT
TRBV4-2	NA	TRBJ1-1	NA	CASSQGDLSTEAFF	TGTGCCAGCAGCCAGGGTGATTTAAGCACTGAAGCTTTCTTT
TRBV6-5	NA	TRBJ2-7	TRBD1	CASSSGGTGSYEQYF	TGTGCCAGCAGTTCCGGCGGGACAGGGTCCTACGAGCAGTACTTC
TRBV5-4	NA	TRBJ2-5	TRBD2	CASSVLLAGGQQETQYF	TGTGCCAGCAGCGTATTACTAGCGGGAGGGCAGCAAGAGACCCAGTACTTC
TRBV6-1	NA	TRBJ2-6	NA	CASSELGALFSGANVLTF	TGTGCCAGCAGTGAACTGGGAGCGCTTTTCTCTGGGGCCAACGTCCTGACTTTC
TRBV5-1	NA	TRBJ2-1	TRBD2	CASSLEQREGHEQFF	TGCGCCAGCAGCTTGGAGCAGCGGGAGGGCCACGAGCAGTTCTTC
TRBV6-1	NA	TRBJ2-7	NA	CASTLRPHEQYF	TGTGCCAGCACCCTTAGACCCCACGAGCAGTACTTC
TRBV5-6	NA	TRBJ2-3	TRBD1	CASSLPGTATDTQYF	TGTGCCAGCAGCTTACCCGGGACAGCAACAGATACGCAGTATTTT
TRBV18	once	TRBJ2-3	TRBD2	CASSPGLAGPPRTDTQYF	TGTGCCAGCTCACCGGGACTAGCGGGGCCACCCCGCACAGATACGCAGTATTTT
TRBV5-6	NA	TRBJ2-2	TRBD2	CASSMQTSAITTGELFF	TGTGCCAGCAGCATGCAGACTAGCGCTATAACTACCGGGGAGCTGTTTTTT
TRBV4-1	NA	TRBJ1-4	NA	CASSGGRSATTNEKLFF	TGCGCCAGCAGCGGGGGGCGTTCGGCTACAACTAATGAAAAACTGTTTTTT
TRBV6-6	once	TRBJ2-5	TRBD1	CASSYPGTGEETQYF	TGTGCCAGCAGTTACCCCGGGACAGGTGAAGAGACCCAGTACTTC
TRBV2	once	TRBJ2-7	NA	CASSGMGLSEQYF	TGTGCCAGCAGTGGGATGGGACTGAGCGAGCAGTACTTC
TRBV5-8	NA	TRBJ1-4	TRBD1	CASSIWGVGQRNEKLFF	TGTGCCAGCAGCATTTGGGGCGTGGGACAGCGTAATGAAAAACTGTTTTTT
TRBV28	NA	TRBJ2-3	TRBD2	CASSSPGGGTDTQYF	TGTGCCAGCAGCTCTCCGGGAGGGGGCACAGATACGCAGTATTTT
TRBV11-1	NA	TRBJ2-7	TRBD1	CASRLAGGQIHEQYF	TGTGCCAGCAGACTCGCAGGGGGCCAGATCCACGAGCAGTACTTC
TRBV5-4	NA	TRBJ2-5	TRBD2	CASSLAGASETQYF	TGTGCCAGCAGCTTAGCGGGAGCGAGTGAGACCCAGTACTTC
TRBV19	NA	TRBJ2-3	TRBD2	CASSIPSGSIDTQYF	TGTGCCAGTAGTATCCCCAGCGGGAGTATCGATACGCAGTATTTT
TRBV29-1	NA	TRBJ2-5	NA	CSVGVGGKETQYF	TGCAGCGTTGGGGTGGGCGGGAAGGAGACCCAGTACTTC
TRBV4-2	once	TRBJ2-3	TRBD1	CASSHRDRGSTDTQYF	TGTGCCAGCAGCCACCGGGACAGGGGGAGCACAGATACGCAGTATTTT
TRBV15	NA	TRBJ2-3	TRBD2	CATSRVSGGGTDTQYF	TGTGCCACCAGCAGAGTTAGCGGGGGGGGCACAGATACGCAGTATTTT
TRBV11-3	NA	TRBJ1-1	NA	CASSLYREAEAFF	TGTGCCAGCAGCTTATATAGGGAAGCTGAAGCTTTCTTT
TRBV5-1	NA	TRBJ2-7	TRBD2	CASSPRGSGSDEQYF	TGCGCCAGCAGCCCCCGGGGTAGCGGGAGTGACGAGCAGTACTTC
TRBV28	NA	TRBJ2-1	NA	CASSPPARGENEQFF	TGTGCCAGCAGTCCCCCGGCAAGGGGCGAAAATGAGCAGTTCTTC
TRBV27	once	TRBJ2-7	TRBD2	CASSLWASGNSAEQYF	TGTGCCAGCAGTTTATGGGCTAGCGGGAATTCTGCCGAGCAGTACTTC
TRBV5-1	NA	TRBJ2-7	TRBD2	CASSPGTSGRALEQYF	TGCGCCAGCAGCCCCGGGACTAGCGGGAGGGCCCTCGAGCAGTACTTC
TRBV15	once	TRBJ1-4	NA	CATSRMGGGDEKLFF	TGTGCCACCAGCAGGATGGGAGGAGGGGATGAAAAACTGTTTTTT
TRBV7-2	NA	TRBJ1-5	NA	CASSYDRGRSQPQHF	TGTGCCAGCAGCTATGACCGGGGAAGAAGTCAGCCCCAGCATTTT
TRBV9	NA	TRBJ1-5	NA	CASSVGLSNQPQHF	TGTGCCAGCAGCGTAGGCCTCAGCAATCAGCCCCAGCATTTT
TRBV4-1	NA	TRBJ2-7	NA	CASSQEPGGASLNWEQYF	TGCGCCAGCAGCCAAGAGCCCGGCGGCGCCTCCCTTAACTGGGAGCAGTACTTC
TRBV19	NA	TRBJ2-4	TRBD2	CASSITGGAKNIQYF	TGTGCCAGTAGCATAACCGGGGGGGCCAAAAACATTCAGTACTTC
TRBV20-1	NA	TRBJ2-1	NA	CSASRYEQFF	TGCAGTGCTAGCCGCTATGAGCAGTTCTTC
TRBV6-1	NA	TRBJ1-5	NA	CASSSSISNQPQHF	TGTGCCAGCAGTTCGTCTATTAGCAATCAGCCCCAGCATTTT
TRBV5-1	NA	TRBJ2-3	TRBD2	CASVRTSGIIGTDTQYF	TGCGCCAGCGTTCGGACTAGCGGGATTATCGGCACAGATACGCAGTATTTT